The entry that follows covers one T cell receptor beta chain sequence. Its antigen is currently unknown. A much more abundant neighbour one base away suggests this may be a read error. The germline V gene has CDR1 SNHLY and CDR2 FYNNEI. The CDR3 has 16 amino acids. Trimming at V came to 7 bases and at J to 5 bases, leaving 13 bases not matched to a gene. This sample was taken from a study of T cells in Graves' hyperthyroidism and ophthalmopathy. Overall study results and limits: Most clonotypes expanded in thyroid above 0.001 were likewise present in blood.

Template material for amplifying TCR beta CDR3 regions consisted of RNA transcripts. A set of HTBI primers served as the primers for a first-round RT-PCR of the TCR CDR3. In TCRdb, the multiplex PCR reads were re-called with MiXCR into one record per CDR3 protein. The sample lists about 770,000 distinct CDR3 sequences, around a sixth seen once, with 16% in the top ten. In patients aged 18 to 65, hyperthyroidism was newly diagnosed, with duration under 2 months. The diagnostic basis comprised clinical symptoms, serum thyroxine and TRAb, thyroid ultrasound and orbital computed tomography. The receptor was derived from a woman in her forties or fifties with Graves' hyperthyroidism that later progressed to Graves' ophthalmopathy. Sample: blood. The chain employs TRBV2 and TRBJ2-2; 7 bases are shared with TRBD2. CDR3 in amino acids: CASIGLVGTSTGELFF. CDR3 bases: TGTGCCAGCATTGGACTAGTGGGGACGTCGACCGGGGAGCTGTTTTTT.